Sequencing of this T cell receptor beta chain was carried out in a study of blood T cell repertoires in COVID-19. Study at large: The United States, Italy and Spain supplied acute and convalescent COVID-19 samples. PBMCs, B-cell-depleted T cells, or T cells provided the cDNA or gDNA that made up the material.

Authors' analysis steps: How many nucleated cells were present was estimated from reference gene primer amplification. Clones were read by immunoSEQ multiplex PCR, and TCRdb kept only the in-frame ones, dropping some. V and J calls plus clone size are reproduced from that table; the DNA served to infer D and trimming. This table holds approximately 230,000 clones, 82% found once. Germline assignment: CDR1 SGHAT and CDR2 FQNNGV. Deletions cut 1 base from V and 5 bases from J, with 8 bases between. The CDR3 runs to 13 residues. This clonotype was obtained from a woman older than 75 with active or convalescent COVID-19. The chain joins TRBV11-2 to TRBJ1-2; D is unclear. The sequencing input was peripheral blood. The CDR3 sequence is CASSLVGGYGYTF. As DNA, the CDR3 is TGTGCCAGCAGCTTAGTAGGAGGGTATGGCTACACCTTC.